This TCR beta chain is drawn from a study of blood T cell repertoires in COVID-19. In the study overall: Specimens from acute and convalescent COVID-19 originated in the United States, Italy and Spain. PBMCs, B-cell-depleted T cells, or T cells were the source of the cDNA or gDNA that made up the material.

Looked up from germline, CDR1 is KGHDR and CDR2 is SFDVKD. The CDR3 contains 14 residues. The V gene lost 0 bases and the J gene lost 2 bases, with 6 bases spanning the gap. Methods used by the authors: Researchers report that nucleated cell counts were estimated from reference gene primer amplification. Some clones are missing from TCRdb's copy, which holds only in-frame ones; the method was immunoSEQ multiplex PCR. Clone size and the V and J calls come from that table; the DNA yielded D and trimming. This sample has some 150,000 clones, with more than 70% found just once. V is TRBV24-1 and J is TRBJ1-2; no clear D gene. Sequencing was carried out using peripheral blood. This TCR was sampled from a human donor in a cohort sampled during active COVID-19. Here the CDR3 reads CATSDLTRNYGYTF. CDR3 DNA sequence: TGTGCCACCAGTGATTTGACACGCAACTATGGCTACACCTTC.